The next 2 T cell receptor beta chains were all read from a single sample in a study of Tregs in tolerant kidney transplant recipients. Assay: immunoSEQ multiplex PCR; the TCRdb copy retains only in-frame clones and omits some. The sample shows more than 90,000 clones, around nine tenths of them seen only once. The specimen sequenced was CD4+ T cells from blood. The receptor set was obtained from a human donor in good health.

This clone has only one observation. This chain links TRBV11-2 with TRBJ2-1, with 7 bases aligning to TRBD2. V was clipped by 1 base and J by 4 bases; unmatched bases: 13. CDR1 is SGHAT, CDR2 FQNNGV, per germline. This CDR3 contains 18 residues. The CDR3 reads CASSLGVRAGAGYNEQFF. In DNA form, the CDR3 reads TGTGCCAGCAGCTTAGGAGTCCGGGCGGGAGCTGGGTACAATGAGCAGTTCTTC.

The chain joins TRBV27 to TRBJ2-2; 13 positions match TRBD2. Germline V gives CDR1 MNHEY, CDR2 SMNVEV (reference sequence). This CDR3 spans 19 amino acids. J gave up 3 bases and V 3 bases, and 10 bases lay outside the gene matches. This CDR3 is CASSFWALGLAGDTGELFF. The CDR3 DNA reads as TGTGCCAGCAGTTTTTGGGCCCTCGGACTAGCGGGAGACACCGGGGAGCTGTTTTTT.